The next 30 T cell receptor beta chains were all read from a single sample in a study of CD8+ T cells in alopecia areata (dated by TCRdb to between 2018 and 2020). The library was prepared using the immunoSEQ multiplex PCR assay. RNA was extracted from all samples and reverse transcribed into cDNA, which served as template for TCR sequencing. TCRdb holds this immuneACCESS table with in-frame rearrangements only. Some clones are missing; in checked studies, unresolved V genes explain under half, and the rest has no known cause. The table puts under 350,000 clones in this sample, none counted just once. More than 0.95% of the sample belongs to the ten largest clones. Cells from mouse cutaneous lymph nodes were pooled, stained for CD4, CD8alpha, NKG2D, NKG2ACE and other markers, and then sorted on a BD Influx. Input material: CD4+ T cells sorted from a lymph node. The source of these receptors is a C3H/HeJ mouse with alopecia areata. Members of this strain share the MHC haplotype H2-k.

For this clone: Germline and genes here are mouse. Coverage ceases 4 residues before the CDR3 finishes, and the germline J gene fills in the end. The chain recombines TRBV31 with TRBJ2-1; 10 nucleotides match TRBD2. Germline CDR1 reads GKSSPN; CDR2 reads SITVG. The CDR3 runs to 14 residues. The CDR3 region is CAWIRDWGNAEQFF. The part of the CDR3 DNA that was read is TGTGCCTGGATCAGGGACTGGGGAAACGCT.

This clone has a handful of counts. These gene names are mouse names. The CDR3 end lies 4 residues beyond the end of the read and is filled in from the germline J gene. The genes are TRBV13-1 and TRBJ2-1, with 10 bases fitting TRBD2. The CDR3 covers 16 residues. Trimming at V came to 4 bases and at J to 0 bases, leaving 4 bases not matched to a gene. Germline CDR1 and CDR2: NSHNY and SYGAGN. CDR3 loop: CASSHGTGDNYAEQFF. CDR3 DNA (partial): TGTGCCAGCAGTCACGGGACTGGGGATAACTATGCT.

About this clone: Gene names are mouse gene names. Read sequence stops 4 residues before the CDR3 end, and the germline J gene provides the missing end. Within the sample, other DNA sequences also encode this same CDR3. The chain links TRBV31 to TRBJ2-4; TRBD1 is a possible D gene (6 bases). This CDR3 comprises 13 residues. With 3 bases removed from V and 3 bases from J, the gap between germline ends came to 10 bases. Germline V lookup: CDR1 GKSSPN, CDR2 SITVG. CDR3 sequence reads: CAWSLRGQNTLYF. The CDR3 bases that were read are TGTGCCTGGAGCCTCAGGGGACAAAAC.

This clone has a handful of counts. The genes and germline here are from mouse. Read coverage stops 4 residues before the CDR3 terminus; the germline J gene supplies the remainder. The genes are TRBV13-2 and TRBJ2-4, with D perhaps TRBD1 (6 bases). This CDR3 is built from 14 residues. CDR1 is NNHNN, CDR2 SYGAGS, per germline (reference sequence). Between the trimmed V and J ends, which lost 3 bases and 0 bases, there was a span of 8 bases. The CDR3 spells CASGGTASQNTLYF. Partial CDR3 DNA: TGTGCCAGCGGTGGGACAGCTAGTCAAAAC.

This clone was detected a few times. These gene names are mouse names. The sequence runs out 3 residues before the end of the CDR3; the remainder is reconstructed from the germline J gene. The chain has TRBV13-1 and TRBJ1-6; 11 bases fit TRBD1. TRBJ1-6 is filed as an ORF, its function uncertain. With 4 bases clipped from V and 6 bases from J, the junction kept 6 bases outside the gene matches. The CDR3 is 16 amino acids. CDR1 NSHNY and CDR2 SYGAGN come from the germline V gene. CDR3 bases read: TGTGCCAGCAGTCGCCGGGACAGGGGGGGTAATTCGCCC. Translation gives CASSRRDRGGNSP. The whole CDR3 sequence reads CASSRRDRGGNSPLYF.

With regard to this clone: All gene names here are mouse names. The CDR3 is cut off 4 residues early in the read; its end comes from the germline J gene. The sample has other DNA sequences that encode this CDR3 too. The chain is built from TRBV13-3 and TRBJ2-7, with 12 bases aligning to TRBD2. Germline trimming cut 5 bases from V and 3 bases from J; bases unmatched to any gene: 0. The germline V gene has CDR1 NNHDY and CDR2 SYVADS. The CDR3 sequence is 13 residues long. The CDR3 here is CASRGLGGYEQYF. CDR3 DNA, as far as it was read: TGTGCCAGCAGGGGACTGGGGGGCTAT.

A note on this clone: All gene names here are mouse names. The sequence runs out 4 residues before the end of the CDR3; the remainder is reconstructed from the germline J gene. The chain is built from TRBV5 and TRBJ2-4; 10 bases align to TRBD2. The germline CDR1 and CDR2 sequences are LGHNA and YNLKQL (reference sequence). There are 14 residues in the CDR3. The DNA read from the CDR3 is TGTGCCAGCAGCCAAGAGGGACTGGGGAAC. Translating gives CASSQEGLGN. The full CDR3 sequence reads CASSQEGLGNTLYF.

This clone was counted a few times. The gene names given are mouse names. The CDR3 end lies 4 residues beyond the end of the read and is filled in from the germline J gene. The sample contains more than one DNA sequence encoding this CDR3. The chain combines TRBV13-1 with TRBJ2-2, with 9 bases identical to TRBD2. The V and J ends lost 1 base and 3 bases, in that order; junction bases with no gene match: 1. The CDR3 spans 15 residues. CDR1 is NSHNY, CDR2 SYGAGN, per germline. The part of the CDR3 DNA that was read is TGTGCCAGCAGTGATCTGGGGGGGGACACCGGG. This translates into CASSDLGGDTG. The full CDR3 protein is CASSDLGGDTGQLYF.

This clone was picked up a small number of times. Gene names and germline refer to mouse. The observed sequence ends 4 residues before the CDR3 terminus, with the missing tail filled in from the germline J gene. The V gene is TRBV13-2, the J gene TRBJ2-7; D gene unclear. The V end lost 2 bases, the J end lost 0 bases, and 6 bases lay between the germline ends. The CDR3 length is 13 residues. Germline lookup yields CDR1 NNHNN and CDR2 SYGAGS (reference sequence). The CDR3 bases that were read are TGTGCCAGCGGTGAGGGGATCTCCTAT. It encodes CASGEGISY. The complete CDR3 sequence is CASGEGISYEQYF.

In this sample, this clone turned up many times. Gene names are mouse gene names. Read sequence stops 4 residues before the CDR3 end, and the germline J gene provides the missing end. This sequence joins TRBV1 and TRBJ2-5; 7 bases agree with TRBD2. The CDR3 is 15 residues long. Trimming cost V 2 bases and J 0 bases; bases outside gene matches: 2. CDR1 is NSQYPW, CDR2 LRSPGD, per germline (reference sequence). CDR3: CTCSARWGNQDTQYF. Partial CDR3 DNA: TGCACCTGCAGTGCACGCTGGGGGAACCAAGAC.

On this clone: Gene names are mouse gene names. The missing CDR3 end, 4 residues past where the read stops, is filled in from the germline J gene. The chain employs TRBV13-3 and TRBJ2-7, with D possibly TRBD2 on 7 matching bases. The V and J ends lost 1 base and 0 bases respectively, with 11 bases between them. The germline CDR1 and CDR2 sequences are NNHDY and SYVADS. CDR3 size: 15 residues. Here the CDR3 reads CASSDLGASSYEQYF. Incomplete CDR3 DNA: TGTGCCAGCAGTGATCTGGGGGCGAGCTCCTAT.

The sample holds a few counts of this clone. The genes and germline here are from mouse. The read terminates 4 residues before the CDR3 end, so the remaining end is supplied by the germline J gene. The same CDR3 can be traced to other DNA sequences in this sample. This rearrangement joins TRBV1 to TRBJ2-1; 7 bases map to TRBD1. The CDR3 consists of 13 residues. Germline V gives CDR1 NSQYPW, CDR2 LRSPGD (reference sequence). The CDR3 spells CTCSGTGGAEQFF. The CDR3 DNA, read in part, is TGCACCTGCAGTGGGACAGGTGGGGCT.

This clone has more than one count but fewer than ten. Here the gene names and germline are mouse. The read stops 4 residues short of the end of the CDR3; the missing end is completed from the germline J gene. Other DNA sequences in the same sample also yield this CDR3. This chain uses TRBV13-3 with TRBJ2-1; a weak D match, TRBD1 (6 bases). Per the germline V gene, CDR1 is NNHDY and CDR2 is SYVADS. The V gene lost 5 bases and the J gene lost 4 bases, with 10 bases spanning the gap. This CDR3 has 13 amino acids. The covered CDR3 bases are TGTGCCAGCAGGAGGGACAAATATGCT. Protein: CASRRDKYA. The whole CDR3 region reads CASRRDKYAEQFF.

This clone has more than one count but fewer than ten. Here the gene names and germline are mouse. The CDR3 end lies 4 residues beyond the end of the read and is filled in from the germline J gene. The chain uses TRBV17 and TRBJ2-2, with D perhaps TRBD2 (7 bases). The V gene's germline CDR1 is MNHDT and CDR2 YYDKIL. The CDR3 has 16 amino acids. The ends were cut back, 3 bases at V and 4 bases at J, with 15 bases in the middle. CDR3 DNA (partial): TGTGCTAGCAGTAGTCCCCGGGGGGCGAGCACCGGG. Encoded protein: CASSSPRGASTG. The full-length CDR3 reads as CASSSPRGASTGQLYF.

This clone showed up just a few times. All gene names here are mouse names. The sequenced CDR3 bases are TGTGCCAGCAGCCAAGGACTGTATGCT. This translates into CASSQGLYA. The CDR3 in full is CASSQGLYAEQFF. The V and J genes are TRBV5 and TRBJ2-1; TRBD2 is a possible D gene (5 bases). The CDR3 is cut off 4 residues early in the read; its end comes from the germline J gene. V gave up 1 base and J gave up 4 bases, with 5 bases separating them. Germline V gives CDR1 LGHNA, CDR2 YNLKQL (reference sequence). The CDR3 is 13 amino acids.

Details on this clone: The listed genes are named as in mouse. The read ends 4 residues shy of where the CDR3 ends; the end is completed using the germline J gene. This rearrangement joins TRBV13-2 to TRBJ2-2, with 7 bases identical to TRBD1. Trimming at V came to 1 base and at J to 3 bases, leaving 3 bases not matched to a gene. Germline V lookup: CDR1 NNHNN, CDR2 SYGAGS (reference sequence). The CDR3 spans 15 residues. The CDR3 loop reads CASGDYQGDTGQLYF. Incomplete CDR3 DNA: TGTGCCAGCGGTGATTATCAGGGGGACACCGGG.

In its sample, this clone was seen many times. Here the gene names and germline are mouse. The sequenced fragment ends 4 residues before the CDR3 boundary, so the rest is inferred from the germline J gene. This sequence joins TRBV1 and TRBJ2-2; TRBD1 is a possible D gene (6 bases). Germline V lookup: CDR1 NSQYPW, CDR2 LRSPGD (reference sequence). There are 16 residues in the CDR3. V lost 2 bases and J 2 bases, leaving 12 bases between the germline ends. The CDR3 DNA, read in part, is TGCACCTGCAGTGCACCGACAGGTCCCAACACCGGG. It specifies CTCSAPTGPNTG. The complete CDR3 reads CTCSAPTGPNTGQLYF.

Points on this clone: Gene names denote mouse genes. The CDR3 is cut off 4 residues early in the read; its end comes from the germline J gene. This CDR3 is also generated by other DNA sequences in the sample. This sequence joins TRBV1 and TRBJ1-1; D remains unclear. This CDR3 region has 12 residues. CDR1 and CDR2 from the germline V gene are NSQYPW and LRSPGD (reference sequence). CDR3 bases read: TGCACCTGCAGTGCAGGAGGGACA. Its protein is CTCSAGGT. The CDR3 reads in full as CTCSAGGTEVFF.

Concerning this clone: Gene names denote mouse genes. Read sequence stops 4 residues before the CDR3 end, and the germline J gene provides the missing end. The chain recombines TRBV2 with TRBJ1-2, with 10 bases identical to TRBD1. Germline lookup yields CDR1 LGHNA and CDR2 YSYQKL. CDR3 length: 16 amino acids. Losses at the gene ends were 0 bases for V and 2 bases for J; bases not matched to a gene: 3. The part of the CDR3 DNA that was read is TGTGCCAGCAGCCAAGATCGGGGACAGGGGAACTCC. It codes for CASSQDRGQGNS. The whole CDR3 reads CASSQDRGQGNSDYTF.

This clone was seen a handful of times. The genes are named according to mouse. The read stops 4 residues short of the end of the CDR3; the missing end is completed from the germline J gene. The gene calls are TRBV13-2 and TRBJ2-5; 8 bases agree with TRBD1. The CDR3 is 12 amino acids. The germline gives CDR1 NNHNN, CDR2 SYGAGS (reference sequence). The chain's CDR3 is CASDRGRDTQYF. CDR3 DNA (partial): TGTGCCAGCGACAGGGGGAGGGAC.

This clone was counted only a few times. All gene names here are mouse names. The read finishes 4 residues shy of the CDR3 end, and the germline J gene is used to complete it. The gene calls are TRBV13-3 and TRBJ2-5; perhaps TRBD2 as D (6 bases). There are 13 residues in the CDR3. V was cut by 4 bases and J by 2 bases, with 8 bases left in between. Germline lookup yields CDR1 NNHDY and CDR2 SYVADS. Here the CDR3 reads CASSPGVQDTQYF. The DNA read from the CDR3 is TGTGCCAGCAGTCCTGGGGTCCAAGAC.

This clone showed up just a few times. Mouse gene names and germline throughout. CDR3 DNA (partial): TGTGCCAGCAGTGCCCGACAGCTCAATTCCTATAATTCGCCC. Protein: CASSARQLNSYNSP. The CDR3 in its entirety is CASSARQLNSYNSPLYF. This chain joins TRBV13-1 and TRBJ1-6, with a weak D call TRBD1 (5 bases). The read terminates 3 residues ahead of where the CDR3 ends, so the germline J gene completes it. TRBJ1-6 is annotated as an ORF whose role is uncertain. CDR3 length: 17 residues. Trimming shortened V by 3 bases and J by 0 bases, and 13 bases separated the two germline ends. Looked up from germline, CDR1 is NSHNY and CDR2 is SYGAGN.

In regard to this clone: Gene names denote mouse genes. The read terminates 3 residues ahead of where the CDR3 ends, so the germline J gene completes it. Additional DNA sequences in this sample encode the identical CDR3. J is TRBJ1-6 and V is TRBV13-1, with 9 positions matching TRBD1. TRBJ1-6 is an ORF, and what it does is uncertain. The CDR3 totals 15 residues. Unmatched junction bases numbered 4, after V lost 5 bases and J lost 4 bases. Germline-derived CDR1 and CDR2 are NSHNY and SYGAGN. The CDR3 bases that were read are TGTGCCAGCAGCCCGGGACAGGGATATAATTCGCCC. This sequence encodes CASSPGQGYNSP. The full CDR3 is CASSPGQGYNSPLYF.

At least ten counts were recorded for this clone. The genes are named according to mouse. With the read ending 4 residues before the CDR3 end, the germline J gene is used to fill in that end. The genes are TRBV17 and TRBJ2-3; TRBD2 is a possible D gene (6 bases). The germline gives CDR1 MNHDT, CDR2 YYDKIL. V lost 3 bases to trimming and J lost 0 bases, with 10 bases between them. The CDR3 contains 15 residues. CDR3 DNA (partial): TGTGCTAGCAGTAGTGGGGGAGGGAGTGCAGAA. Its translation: CASSSGGGSAE. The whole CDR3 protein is CASSSGGGSAETLYF. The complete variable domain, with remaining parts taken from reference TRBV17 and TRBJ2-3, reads DTTVKQNPRYKLARVGKPVNLICSQTMNHDTMYWYQKKPNQAPKLLLFYYDKILNREADTFEKFQSSRPNNSFCSLYIGSAGLEYSAMYLCASSSGGGSAETLYFGSGTRLTVL.

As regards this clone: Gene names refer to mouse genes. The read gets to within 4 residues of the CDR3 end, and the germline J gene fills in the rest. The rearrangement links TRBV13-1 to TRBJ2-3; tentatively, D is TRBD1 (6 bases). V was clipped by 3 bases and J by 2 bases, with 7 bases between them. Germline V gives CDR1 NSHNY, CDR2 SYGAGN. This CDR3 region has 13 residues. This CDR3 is CASSGTAAETLYF. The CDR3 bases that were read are TGTGCCAGCAGTGGGACAGCTGCAGAA.

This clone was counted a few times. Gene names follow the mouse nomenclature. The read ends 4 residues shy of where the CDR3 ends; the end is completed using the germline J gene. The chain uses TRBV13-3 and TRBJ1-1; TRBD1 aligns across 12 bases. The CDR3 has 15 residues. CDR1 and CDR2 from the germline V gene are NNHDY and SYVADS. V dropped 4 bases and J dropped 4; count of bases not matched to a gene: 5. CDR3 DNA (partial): TGTGCCAGCAGTAAGGGACAGGGGGCAATCACA. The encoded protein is CASSKGQGAIT. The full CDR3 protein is CASSKGQGAITEVFF.

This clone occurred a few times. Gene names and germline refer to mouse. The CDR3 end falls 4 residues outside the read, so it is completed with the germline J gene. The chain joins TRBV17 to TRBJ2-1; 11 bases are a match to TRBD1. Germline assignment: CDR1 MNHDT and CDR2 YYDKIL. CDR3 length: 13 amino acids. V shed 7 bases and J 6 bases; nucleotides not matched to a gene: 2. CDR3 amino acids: CASTDRGLAEQFF. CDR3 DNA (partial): TGTGCTAGCACGGACAGGGGGCTTGCT.

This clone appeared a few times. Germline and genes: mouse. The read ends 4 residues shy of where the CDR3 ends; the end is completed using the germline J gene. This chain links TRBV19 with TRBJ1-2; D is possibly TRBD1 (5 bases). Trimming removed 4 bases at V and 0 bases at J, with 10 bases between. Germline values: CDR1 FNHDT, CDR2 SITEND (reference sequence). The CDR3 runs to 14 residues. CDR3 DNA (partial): TGTGCCAGCAGTCGGGGGGTCTCAAACTCC. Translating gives CASSRGVSNS. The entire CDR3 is CASSRGVSNSDYTF.

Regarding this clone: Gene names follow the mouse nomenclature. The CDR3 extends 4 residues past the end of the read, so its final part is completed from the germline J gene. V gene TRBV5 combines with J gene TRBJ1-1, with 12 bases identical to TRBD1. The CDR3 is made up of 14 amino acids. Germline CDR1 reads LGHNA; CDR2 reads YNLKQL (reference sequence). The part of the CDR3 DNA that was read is TGTGCCAGCAGCCCGGGACAGGGGGCGCGA. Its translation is CASSPGQGAR. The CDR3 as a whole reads CASSPGQGAREVFF.

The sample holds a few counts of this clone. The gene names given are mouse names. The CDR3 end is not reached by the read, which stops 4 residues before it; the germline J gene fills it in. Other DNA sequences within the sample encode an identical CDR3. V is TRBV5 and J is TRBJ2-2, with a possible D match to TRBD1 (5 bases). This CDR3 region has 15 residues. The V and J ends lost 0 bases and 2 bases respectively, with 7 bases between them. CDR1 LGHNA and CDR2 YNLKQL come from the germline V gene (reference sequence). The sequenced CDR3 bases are TGTGCCAGCAGCCAAGATAGACAGAACACCGGG. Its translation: CASSQDRQNTG. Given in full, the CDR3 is CASSQDRQNTGQLYF.